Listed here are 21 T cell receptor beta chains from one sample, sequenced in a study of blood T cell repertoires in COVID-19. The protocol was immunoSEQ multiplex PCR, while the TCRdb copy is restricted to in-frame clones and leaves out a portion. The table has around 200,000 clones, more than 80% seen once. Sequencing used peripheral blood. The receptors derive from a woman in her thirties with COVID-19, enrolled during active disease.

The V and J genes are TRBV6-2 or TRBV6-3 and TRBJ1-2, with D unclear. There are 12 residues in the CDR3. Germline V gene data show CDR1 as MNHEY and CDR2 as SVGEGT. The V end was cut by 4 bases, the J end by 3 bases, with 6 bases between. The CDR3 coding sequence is TGTGCCAGCAGTTCCCGGGACTATGGCTACACCTTC. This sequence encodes CASSSRDYGYTF.

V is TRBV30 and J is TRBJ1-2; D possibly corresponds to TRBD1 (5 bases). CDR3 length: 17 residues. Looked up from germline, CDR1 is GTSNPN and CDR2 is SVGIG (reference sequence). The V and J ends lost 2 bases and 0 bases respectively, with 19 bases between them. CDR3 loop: CAWSHVQGLLANYGYTF. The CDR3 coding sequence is TGTGCCTGGAGTCATGTTCAGGGCCTTCTAGCTAACTATGGCTACACCTTC.

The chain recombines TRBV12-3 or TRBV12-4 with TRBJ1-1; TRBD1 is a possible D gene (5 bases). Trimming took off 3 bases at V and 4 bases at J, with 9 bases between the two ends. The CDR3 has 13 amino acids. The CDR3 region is CASSFQQATEAFF. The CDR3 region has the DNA TGTGCCAGCAGTTTTCAACAGGCCACTGAAGCTTTCTTT.

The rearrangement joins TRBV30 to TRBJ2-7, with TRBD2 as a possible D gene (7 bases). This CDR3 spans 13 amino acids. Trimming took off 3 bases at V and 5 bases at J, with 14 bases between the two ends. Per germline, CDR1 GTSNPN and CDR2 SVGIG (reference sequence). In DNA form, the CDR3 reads TGTGCCTGGAGAAGGGGGGGGACCGACGAGCAGTACTTC. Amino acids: CAWRRGGTDEQYF.

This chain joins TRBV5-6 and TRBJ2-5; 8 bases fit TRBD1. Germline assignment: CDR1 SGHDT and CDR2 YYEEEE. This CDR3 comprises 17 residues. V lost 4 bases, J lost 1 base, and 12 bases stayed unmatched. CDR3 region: CASSRRGTGKLQETQYF. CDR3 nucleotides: TGTGCCAGCAGCCGAAGAGGGACAGGCAAACTCCAAGAGACCCAGTACTTC.

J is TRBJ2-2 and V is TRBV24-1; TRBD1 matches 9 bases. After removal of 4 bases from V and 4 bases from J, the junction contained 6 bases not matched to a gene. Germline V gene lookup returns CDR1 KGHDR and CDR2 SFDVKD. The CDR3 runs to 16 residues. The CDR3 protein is CATSDPGQGRTGELFF. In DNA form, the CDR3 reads TGTGCCACCAGTGACCCTGGACAGGGGCGCACCGGGGAGCTGTTTTTT.

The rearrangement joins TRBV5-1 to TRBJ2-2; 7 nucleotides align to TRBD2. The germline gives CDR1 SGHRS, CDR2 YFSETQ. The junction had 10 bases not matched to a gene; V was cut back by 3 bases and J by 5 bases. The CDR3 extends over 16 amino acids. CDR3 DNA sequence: TGCGCCAGCAGCTGGAGACGGGACTACAATACCGGGGAGCTGTTTTTT. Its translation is CASSWRRDYNTGELFF.

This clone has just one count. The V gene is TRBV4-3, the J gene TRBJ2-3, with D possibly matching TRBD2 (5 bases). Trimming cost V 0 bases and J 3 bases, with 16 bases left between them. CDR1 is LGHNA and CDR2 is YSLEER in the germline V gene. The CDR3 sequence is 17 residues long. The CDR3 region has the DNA TGCGCCAGCAGCCAAGAGGTGGAACTAGTTTTGACAGATACGCAGTATTTT. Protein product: CASSQEVELVLTDTQYF.

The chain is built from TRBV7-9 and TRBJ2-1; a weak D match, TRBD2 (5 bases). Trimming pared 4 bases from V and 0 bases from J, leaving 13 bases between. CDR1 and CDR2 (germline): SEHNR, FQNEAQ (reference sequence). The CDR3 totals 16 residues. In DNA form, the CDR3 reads TGTGCCAGCAGCTCGCGACTAAGTAGCTCCTACAATGAGCAGTTCTTC. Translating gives CASSSRLSSSYNEQFF. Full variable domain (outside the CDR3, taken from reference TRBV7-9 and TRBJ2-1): DTGVSQNPRHKITKRGQNVTFRCDPISEHNRLYWYRQTLGQGPEFLTYFQNEAQLEKSRLLSDRFSAERPKGSFSTLEIQRTEQGDSAMYLCASSSRLSSSYNEQFFGPGTRLTVL.

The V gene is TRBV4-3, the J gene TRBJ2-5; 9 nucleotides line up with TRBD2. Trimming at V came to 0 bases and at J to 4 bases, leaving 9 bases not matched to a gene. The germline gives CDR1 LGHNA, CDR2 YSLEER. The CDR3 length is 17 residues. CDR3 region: CASSQELGSGSLETQYF. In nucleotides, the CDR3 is TGCGCCAGCAGCCAAGAACTCGGTAGCGGGAGTTTAGAGACCCAGTACTTC.

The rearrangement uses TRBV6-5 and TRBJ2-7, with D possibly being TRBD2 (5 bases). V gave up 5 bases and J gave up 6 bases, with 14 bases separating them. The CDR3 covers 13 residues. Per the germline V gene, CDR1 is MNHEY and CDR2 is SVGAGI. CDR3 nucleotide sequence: TGTGCCAGCAGTAACCAGAACCGGGGCGAGCAGTACTTC. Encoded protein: CASSNQNRGEQYF.

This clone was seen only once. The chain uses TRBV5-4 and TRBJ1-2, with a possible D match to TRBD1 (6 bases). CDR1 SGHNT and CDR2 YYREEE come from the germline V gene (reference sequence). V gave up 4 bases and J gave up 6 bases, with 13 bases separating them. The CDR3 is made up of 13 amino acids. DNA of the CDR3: TGTGCCAGCAGCCGGGACACGGGAAATGGCTACACCTTC. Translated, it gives CASSRDTGNGYTF.

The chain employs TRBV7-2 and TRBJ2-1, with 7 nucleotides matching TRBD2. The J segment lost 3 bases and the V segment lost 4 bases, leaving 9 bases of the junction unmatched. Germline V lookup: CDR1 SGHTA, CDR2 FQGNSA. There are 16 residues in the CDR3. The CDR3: CASSSNSGTNYNEQFF. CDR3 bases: TGTGCCAGCAGCTCGAACAGCGGGACGAACTACAATGAGCAGTTCTTC.

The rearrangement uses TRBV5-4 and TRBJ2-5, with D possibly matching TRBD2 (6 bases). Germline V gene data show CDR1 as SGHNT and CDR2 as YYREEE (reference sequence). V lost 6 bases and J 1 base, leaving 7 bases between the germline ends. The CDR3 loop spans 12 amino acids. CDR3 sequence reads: CASTGGQETQYF. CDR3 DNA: TGTGCCAGCACCGGGGGCCAAGAGACCCAGTACTTC.

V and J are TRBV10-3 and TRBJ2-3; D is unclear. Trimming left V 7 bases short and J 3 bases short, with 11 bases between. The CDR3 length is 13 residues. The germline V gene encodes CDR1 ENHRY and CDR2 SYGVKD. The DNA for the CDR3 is TGTGCCATCAAGGAGTTAAGAACAGATACGCAGTATTTT. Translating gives CAIKELRTDTQYF.

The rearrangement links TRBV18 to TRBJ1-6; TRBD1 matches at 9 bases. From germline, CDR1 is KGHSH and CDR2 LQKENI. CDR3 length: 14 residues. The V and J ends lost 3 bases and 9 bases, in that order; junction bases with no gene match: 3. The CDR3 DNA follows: TGTGCCAGCTCACCGGACAGGGGTGTTTCACCCCTCCACTTT. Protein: CASSPDRGVSPLHF. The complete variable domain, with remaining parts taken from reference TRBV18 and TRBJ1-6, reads NAGVMQNPRHLVRRRGQEARLRCSPMKGHSHVYWYRQLPEEGLKFMVYLQKENIIDESGMPKERFSAEFPKEGPSILRIQQVVRGDSAAYFCASSPDRGVSPLHFGNGTRLTVT.

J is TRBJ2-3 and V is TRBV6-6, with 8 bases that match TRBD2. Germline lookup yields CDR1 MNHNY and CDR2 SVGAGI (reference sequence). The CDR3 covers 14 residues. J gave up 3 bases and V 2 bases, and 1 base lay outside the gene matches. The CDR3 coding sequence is TGTGCCAGCAGTTACATAGCGGGGACAGATACGCAGTATTTT. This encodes CASSYIAGTDTQYF.

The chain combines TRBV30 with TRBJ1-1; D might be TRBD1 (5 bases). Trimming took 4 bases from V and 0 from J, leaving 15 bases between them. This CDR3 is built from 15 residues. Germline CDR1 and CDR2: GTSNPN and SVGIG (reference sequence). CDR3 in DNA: TGTGCCTGGACCAGGAACAGGCAGGTGAACACTGAAGCTTTCTTT. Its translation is CAWTRNRQVNTEAFF.

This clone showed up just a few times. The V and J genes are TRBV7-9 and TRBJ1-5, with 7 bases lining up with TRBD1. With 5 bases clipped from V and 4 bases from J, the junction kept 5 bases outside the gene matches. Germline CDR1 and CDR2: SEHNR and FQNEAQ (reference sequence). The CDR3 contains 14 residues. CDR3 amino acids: CASSPDRLNQPQHF. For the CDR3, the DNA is TGTGCCAGCAGCCCGGACAGGTTAAATCAGCCCCAGCATTTT. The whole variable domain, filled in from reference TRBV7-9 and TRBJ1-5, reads DTGVSQNPRHKITKRGQNVTFRCDPISEHNRLYWYRQTLGQGPEFLTYFQNEAQLEKSRLLSDRFSAERPKGSFSTLEIQRTEQGDSAMYLCASSPDRLNQPQHFGDGTRLSIL.

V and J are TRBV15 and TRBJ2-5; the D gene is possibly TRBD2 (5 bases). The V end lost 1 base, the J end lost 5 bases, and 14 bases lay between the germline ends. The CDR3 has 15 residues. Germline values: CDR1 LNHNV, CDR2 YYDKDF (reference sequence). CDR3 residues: CATSRVAGGGETQYF. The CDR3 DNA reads TGTGCCACCAGCAGAGTGGCAGGAGGCGGGGAGACCCAGTACTTC.

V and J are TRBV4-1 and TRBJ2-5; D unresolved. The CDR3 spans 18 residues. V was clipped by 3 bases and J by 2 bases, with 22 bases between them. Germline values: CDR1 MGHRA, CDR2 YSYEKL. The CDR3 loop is CASSQDPGHGPGQETQYF. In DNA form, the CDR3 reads TGCGCCAGCAGCCAGGATCCGGGTCACGGCCCCGGGCAAGAGACCCAGTACTTC.